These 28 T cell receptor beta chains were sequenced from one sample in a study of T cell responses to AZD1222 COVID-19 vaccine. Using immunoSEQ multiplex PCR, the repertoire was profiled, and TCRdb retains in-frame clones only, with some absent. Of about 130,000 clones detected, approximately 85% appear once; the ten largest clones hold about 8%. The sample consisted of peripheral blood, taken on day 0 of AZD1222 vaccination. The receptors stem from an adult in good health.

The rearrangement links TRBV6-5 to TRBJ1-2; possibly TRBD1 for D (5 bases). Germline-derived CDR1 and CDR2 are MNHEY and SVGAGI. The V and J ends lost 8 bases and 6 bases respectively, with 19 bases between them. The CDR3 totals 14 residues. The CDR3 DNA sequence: TGTGCCAGCCAGGGCGGTGCGGGGTCCGATGGCTACACCTTC. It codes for CASQGGAGSDGYTF.

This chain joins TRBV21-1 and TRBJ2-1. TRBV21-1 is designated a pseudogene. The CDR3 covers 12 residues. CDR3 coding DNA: TGTGCCAGCTTTGAGCAGTACAATGAGCAGTTCTTC. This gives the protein CASFEQYNEQFF.

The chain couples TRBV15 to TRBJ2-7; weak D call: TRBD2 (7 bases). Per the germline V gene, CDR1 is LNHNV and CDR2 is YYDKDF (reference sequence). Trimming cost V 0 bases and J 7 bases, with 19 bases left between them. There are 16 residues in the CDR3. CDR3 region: CATSRDLGGVSREQYF. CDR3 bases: TGTGCCACCAGCAGAGATCTAGGGGGGGTATCACGTGAGCAGTACTTC. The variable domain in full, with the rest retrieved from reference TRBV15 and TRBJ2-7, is DAMVIQNPRYQVTQFGKPVTLSCSQTLNHNVMYWYQQKSSQAPKLLFHYYDKDFNNEADTPDNFQSRRPNTSFCFLDIRSPGLGDTAMYLCATSRDLGGVSREQYFGPGTRLTVT.

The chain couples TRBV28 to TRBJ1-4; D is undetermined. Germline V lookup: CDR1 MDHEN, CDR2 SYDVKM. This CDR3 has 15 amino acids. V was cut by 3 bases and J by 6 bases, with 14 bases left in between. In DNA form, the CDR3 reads TGTGCCAGCAGTTTCTATAGCCTTCGGGATGAAAAACTGTTTTTT. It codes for CASSFYSLRDEKLFF.

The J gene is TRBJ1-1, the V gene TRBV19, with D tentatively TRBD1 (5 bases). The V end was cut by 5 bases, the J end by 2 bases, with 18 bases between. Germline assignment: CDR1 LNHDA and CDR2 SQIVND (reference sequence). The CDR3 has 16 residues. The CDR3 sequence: CASSLGQVGGNTEAFF. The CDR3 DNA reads TGTGCCAGTAGTCTCGGTCAAGTGGGGGGAAACACTGAAGCTTTCTTT. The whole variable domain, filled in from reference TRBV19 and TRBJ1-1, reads DGGITQSPKYLFRKEGQNVTLSCEQNLNHDAMYWYRQDPGQGLRLIYYSQIVNDFQKGDIAEGYSVSREKKESFPLTVTSAQKNPTAFYLCASSLGQVGGNTEAFFGQGTRLTVV.

The CDR3 DNA is TGTGCCAGCAGTCCCCGGGACAGATACGAGCAGTACTTC. Translated: CASSPRDRYEQYF. The chain links TRBV12-3 or TRBV12-4 to TRBJ2-7, with 7 bases aligning to TRBD1. This CDR3 region has 13 residues. The V gene end was trimmed by 5 bases and the J gene end by 4 bases; junction bases not matched to a gene: 5.

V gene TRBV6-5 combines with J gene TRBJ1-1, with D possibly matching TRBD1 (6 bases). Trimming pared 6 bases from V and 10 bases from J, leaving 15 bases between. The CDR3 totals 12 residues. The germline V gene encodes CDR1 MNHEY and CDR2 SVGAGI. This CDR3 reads CASSLRGWGAFF. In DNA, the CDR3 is TGTGCCAGCAGCCTCAGGGGCTGGGGAGCTTTCTTT.

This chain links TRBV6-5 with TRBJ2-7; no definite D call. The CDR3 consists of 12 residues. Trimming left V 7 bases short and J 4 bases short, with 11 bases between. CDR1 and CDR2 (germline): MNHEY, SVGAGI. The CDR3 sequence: CASMSPTYEQYF. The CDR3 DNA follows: TGTGCCAGCATGTCCCCGACATACGAGCAGTACTTC.

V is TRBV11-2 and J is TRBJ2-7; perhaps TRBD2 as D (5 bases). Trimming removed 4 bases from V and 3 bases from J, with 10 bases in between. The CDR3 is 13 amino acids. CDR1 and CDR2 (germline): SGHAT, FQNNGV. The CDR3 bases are TGTGCCAGCAGCTCATGGACTGACTACGAGCAGTACTTC. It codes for CASSSWTDYEQYF.

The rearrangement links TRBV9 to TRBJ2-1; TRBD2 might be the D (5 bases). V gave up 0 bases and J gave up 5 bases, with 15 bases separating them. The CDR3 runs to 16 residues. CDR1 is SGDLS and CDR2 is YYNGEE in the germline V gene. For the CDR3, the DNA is TGTGCCAGCAGCGTAGAAGCAGGACTCTATAACAATGAGCAGTTCTTC. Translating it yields CASSVEAGLYNNEQFF.

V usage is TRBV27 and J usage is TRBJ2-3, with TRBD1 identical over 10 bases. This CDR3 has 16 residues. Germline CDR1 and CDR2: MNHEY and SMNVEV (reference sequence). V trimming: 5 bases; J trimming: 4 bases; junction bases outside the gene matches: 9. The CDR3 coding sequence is TGTGCCAGCAGTCCCCGGGGACAGGGGAGGCCAGATACGCAGTATTTT. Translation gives CASSPRGQGRPDTQYF.

The CDR3, as DNA: TGTGCCAGCAGTGAAGCCCCAGGGGACACAGATACGCAGTATTTT. Protein product: CASSEAPGDTDTQYF. The chain couples TRBV6-1 to TRBJ2-3; perhaps TRBD1 as D (6 bases). In germline, CDR1 is MNHNS, CDR2 SASEGT. This CDR3 region has 15 residues. V lost 0 bases and J 2 bases, leaving 9 bases between the germline ends.

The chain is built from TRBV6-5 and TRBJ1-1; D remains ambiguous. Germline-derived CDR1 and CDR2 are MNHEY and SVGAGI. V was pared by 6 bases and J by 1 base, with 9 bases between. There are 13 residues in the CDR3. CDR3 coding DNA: TGTGCCAGCAGCACTAGACCGAACACTGAAGCTTTCTTT. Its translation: CASSTRPNTEAFF.

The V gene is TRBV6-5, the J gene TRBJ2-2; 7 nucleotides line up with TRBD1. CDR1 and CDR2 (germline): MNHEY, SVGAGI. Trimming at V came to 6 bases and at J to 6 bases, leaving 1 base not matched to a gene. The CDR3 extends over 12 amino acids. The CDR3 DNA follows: TGTGCCAGCAGAACAGGGGCCGGGGAGCTGTTTTTT. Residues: CASRTGAGELFF.

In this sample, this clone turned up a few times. In DNA, the CDR3 is TGTGCCAGCAGTGAAGGGAGGAGTCAGCCCCAGCATTTT. Translation: CASSEGRSQPQHF. The chain employs TRBV2 and TRBJ1-5; D is undetermined. Per the germline V gene, CDR1 is SNHLY and CDR2 is FYNNEI. The ends were cut back, 1 base at V and 6 bases at J, with 7 bases in the middle. The CDR3 has 13 amino acids.

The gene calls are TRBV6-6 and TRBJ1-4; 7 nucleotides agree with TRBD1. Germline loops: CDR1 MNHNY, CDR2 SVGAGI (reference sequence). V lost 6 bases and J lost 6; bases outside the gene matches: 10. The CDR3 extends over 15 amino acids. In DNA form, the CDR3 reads TGTGCCAGCAGGAGGAAGGGGGCAGGGGATGAAAAACTGTTTTTT. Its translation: CASRRKGAGDEKLFF.

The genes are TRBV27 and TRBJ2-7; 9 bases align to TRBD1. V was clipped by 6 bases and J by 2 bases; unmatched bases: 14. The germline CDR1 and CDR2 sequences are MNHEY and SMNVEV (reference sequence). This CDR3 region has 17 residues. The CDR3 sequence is CASSPTTGTGLPYEQYF. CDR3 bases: TGTGCCAGCAGCCCAACCACCGGGACAGGGTTGCCCTACGAGCAGTACTTC.

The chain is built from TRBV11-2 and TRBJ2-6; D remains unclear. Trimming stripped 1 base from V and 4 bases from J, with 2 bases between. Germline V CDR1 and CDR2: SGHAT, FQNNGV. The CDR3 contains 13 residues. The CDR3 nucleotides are TGTGCCAGCAGCTTAGGCGGGGCCAACGTCCTGACTTTC. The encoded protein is CASSLGGANVLTF.

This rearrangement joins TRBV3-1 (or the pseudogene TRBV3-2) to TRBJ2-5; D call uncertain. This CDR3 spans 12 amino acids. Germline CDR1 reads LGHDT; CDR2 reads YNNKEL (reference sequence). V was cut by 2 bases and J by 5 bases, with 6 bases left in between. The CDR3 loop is CASSQTAETQYF. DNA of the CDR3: TGTGCCAGCAGCCAAACAGCTGAGACCCAGTACTTC.

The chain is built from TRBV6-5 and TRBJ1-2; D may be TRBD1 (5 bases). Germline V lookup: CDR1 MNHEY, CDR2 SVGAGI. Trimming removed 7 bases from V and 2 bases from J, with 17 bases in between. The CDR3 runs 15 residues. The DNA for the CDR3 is TGTGCCAGCACCCGGGGCAGCCTGGGGAACTATGGCTACACCTTC. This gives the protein CASTRGSLGNYGYTF.

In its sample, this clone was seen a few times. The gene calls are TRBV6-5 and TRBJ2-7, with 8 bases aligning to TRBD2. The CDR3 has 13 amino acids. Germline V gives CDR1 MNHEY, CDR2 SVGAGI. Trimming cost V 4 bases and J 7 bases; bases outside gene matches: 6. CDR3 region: CASSLAGRGEQYF. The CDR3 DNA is TGTGCCAGCAGTTTAGCGGGGCGGGGGGAGCAGTACTTC.

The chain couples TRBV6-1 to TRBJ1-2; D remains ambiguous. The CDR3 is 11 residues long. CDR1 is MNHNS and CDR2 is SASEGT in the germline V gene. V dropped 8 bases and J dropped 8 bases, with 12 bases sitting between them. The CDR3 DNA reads TGTGCCAGCGCTCTCATCGGGGGCTACACCTTC. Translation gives CASALIGGYTF.

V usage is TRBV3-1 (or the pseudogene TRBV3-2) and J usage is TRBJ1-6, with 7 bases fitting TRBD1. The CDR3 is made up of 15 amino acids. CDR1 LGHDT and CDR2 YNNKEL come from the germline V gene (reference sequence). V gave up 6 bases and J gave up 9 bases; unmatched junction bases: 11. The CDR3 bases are TGTGCCAGCAGTCCAACCCCAGGGGGAGGTTCACCCCTCCACTTT. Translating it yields CASSPTPGGGSPLHF.

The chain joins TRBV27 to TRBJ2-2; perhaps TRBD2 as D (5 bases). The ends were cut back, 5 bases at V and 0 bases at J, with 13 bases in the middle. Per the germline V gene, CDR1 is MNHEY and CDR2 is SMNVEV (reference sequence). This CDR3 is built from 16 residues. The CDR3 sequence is CASSPLEGTNTGELFF. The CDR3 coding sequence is TGTGCCAGCAGTCCCCTTGAGGGTACGAACACCGGGGAGCTGTTTTTT.

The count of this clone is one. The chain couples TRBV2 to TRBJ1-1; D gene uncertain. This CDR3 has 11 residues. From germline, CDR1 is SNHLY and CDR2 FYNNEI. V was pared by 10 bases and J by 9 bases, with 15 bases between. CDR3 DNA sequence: TGTGCCACCATCAGCACCGGACAAGCTTTCTTT. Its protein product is CATISTGQAFF.

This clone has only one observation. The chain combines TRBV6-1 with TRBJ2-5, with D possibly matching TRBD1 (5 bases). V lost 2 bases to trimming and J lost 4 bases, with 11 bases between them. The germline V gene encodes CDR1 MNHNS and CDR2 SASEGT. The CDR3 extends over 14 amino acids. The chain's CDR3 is CASSEPTERETQYF. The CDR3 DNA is TGTGCCAGCAGTGAACCGACAGAGAGAGAGACCCAGTACTTC.

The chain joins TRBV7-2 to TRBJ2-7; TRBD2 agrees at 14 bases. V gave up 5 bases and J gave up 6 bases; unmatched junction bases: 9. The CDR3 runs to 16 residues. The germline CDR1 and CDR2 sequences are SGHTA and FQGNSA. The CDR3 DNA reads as TGTGCCAGCAGCGTACACCAGGGACTAGCGGGGGCCGAGCAGTACTTC. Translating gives CASSVHQGLAGAEQYF.

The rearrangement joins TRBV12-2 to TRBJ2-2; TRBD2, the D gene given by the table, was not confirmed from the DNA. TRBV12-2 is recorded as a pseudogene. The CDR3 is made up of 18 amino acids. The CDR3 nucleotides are TGTGCAAGTCGCCCCGGGGGACTAGCGGACGCGAACACCGGGGAGCTGTTTTTT. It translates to CASRPGGLADANTGELFF.